This T cell receptor (beta chain) was identified during a study of yellow fever vaccine responses in identical twins. Study-wide results and caveats: As reported, the vaccine T cell response of twins seemed partly convergent and partly personalized.

TCRdb analysed the RT-PCR reads with MiXCR anew, one entry per CDR3 protein. The table lists around 3,500 distinct CDR3 sequences, roughly 89% of them singletons. In regard to this clonotype: Antigen unknown.

The ends were cut back, 1 base at V and 3 bases at J, with 13 bases in the middle. Germline V lookup: CDR1 LGHDT, CDR2 YNNKEL (reference sequence). The CDR3 runs 15 residues. The chain links TRBV3-1 to TRBJ2-7; D is possibly TRBD1 (6 bases). This specimen was T cells from blood (PBMCs), unsorted or a sorted subset (not recorded which), taken before or after yellow fever vaccination (not recorded which). The clonotype comes from a woman aged 18-29 years who received the yellow fever vaccine. The CDR3 protein is CASSQVADRFYEQYF. CDR3 DNA: TGTGCCAGCAGCCAAGTGGCGGACAGATTCTACGAGCAGTACTTC.